This note documents a single TCR beta chain sequence. The antigen remains undetermined. The data were taken from a study of blood T cells in healthy people across ages. Overall study context: Roughly one uniquely barcoded beta molecule per two T cells was captured. Study-wide results and caveats: A roughly linear fall in TCR beta diversity per million T cells was seen with increasing age.

The CDR3 loop spans 15 amino acids. Trimming cost V 5 bases and J 7 bases, with 17 bases left between them. A J-beta primer mix and a sample-barcoded 5' primer were used in a second PCR of roughly 6 to 11 cycles. TCRdb re-called the 5' RACE reads through MiXCR, storing one row per CDR3 protein. The sample contains over 600,000 distinct CDR3 sequences, under 25% of which appear only once. Source material: blood. The V and J genes are TRBV12-3 or TRBV12-4 and TRBJ1-4, with D perhaps TRBD1 (5 bases). This clonotype originated in a man in his sixties or seventies in good health. CDR3 nucleotides: TGTGCCAGCAGTCCAAGCCAGGGACGGGGTGAAAAACTGTTTTTT. Protein product: CASSPSQGRGEKLFF.